Listed below are T cell receptor beta chains from one sample, sequenced in a study of shared clonotypes between healthy human individuals. Assay: immunoSEQ multiplex PCR; the TCRdb copy retains only in-frame clones and omits some. The sample has around 2,000,000 clones, approximately 95% seen once; the top ten hold roughly 1.1%. Sequencing used naive CD8+ T cells sorted from blood. Receptor source: a man between 18 and 35 years old in good health. Each CDR3 is given with its conserved first and last residue. The D gene is left open where the match is weak. Some rows have no size entry. The others give once, few or many, or a class for an expanded clone.

TRBV9	once	TRBJ2-7	-	TGTGCCAGCAGCACCGGGACGTCCTCCTACGAGCAGTACTTC	CASSTGTSSYEQYF
TRBV2	-	TRBJ2-7	TRBD2	TGTGCCAGCAGTGTTTGGTCTAGCGGGGGCACGCGGTCCTACGAGCAGTACTTC	CASSVWSSGGTRSYEQYF
TRBV6-5	-	TRBJ1-1	TRBD1	TGTGCCAGCAGCTCCGGGACAGGGAGGATGGAAGCTTTCTTT	CASSSGTGRMEAFF
TRBV9	-	TRBJ2-7	TRBD1	TGTGCCAGCAGCGTAGATGGGACAGAAGGCTACGAGCAGTACTTC	CASSVDGTEGYEQYF
TRBV5-6	-	TRBJ2-7	-	TGTGCCAGCAGCTGGATTACAGGGACACCGCTTGGCGAGCAGTACTTC	CASSWITGTPLGEQYF
TRBV7-3	few	TRBJ1-3	-	TGTGCCAGCAGCAAGGGCGGGGAAGTGGCTGGAAACACCATATATTTT	CASSKGGEVAGNTIYF
TRBV2	-	TRBJ1-2	-	TGTGCCAGTGTATTGGGGGGCGCCAGGGGCTACACCTTC	CASVLGGARGYTF
TRBV4-1	-	TRBJ1-2	TRBD1	TGCGCCAGCAGCCAAGATCCGGGGACAGTCTATGGCTACACCTTC	CASSQDPGTVYGYTF
TRBV27	-	TRBJ2-2	-	TGTGCCAGCAGTTTTTCACCTTCCTACCCCGGGGAGCTGTTTTTT	CASSFSPSYPGELFF
TRBV12-2	-	TRBJ2-7	-	TGTGCAACCTACATGATAGCGGGAGGAACCTACGAGCAGTACTTC	CATYMIAGGTYEQYF
TRBV7-9	once	TRBJ2-7	-	TGTGCCAGCAGTTTTACAGGAGAGACCTACGAGCAGTACTTC	CASSFTGETYEQYF
TRBV6-5	-	TRBJ2-5	-	TGTGCCAGCAGTTACTCACAGTCTGTCACCCAGTACTTC	CASSYSQSVTQYF
TRBV5-1	-	TRBJ1-3	TRBD1	TGCGCCAGCAGCCCGGGGACAGGAATTTCTGGAAACACCATATATTTT	CASSPGTGISGNTIYF
TRBV19	-	TRBJ1-6	TRBD1	TGTGCCAGTAGTCCGGACAGGGAAGGAGTCAATTCACCCCTCCACTTT	CASSPDREGVNSPLHF
TRBV29-1	-	TRBJ2-7	-	TGCAGCGTTGAAGGGGACTCGGGTTCCTACGAGCAGTACTTC	CSVEGDSGSYEQYF
TRBV2	-	TRBJ2-7	-	TGTGCCAGCAGTGAAAAGGGGCTCGAGCAGTACTTC	CASSEKGLEQYF
TRBV25-1	once	TRBJ2-2	TRBD2	TGTGCCAGCAGTTCACCGGGACTAGCCGGGGAGCTGTTTTTT	CASSSPGLAGELFF
TRBV21-1	-	TRBJ2-7	-	TGTGCCAGCAGCAAATGGAATGGAACTAGCCGTGAGCAGTACTTC	CASSKWNGTSREQYF
TRBV19	-	TRBJ1-1	-	TGTGCCAGTAGTATATTTTTGCGGTCCGGGGGCCCGAACACTGAAGCTTTCTTT	CASSIFLRSGGPNTEAFF
TRBV7-6	-	TRBJ1-2	-	TGTGCCAGCAGCTTAGCCGTCGGTTCAGGGGACTACTATGGCTACACCTTC	CASSLAVGSGDYYGYTF
TRBV2	once	TRBJ1-5	-	TGTGCCAGCAGTGAAGCGCAGAATAGCAATCAGCCCCAGCATTTT	CASSEAQNSNQPQHF
TRBV7-9	-	TRBJ2-7	-	TGTGCCAGCAGCTTAGCGCAGGGGTTGGCCTACGAGCAGTACTTC	CASSLAQGLAYEQYF